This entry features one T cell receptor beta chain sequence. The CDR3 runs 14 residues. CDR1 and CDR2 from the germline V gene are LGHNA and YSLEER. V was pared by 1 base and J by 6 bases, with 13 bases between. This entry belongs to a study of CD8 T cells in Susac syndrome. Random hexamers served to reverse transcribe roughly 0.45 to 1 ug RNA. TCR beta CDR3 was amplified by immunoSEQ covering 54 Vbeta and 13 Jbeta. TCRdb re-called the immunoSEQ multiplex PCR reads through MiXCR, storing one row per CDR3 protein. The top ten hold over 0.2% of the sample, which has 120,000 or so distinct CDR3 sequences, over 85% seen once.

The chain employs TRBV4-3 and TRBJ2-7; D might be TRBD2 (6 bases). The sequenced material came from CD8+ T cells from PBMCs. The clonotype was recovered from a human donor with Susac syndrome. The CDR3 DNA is TGCGCCAGCAGCCAAGGGTTGGAGGGAAGCGAGCAGTACTTC. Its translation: CASSQGLEGSEQYF.